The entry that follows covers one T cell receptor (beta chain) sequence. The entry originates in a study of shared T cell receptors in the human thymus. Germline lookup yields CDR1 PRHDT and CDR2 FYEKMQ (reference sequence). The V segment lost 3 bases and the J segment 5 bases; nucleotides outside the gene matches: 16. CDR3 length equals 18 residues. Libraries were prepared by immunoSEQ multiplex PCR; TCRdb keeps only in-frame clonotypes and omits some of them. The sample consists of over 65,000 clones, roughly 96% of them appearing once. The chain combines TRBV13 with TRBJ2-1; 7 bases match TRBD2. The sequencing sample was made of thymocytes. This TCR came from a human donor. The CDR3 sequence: CASSFTGGTRSTDNEQFF. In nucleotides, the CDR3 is TGTGCCAGCAGCTTTACGGGGGGAACACGCAGCACAGACAATGAGCAGTTCTTC.